These 15 T cell receptor beta chains were all obtained from the same sample, sequenced in a study of T-cell reconstitution after alpha-beta-depleted transplantation in children. As it was prepared, the TCRbeta library received unique molecular identifiers. TCRdb reprocessed the PCR reads via MiXCR and lists one record per CDR3 protein. The sample shows about 200,000 distinct CDR3 sequences, approximately 14% of them seen only once. Sequenced material: PBMCs from the stem cell graft donor, taken from the stem cell graft. The receptors shown here come from a human donor who donated a stem cell graft to a child with acute lymphoblastic leukemia.

The chain carries TRBV27 and TRBJ2-7; D perhaps matches TRBD2 (5 bases). This CDR3 comprises 16 residues. Trimming took 0 bases from V and 7 from J, leaving 19 bases between them. Germline V gene lookup returns CDR1 MNHEY and CDR2 SMNVEV (reference sequence). DNA for the CDR3: TGTGCCAGCAGTTTATCGAGGGAGCCCCCGGCGGGTGAGCAGTACTTC. Its protein is CASSLSREPPAGEQYF.

In regard to this clonotype: A junction boundary mismatches the germline segment, possibly from a read error. This chain links TRBV7-7 with TRBJ2-2; 9 nucleotides agree with TRBD1. CDR1 SSHAT and CDR2 FNYEAQ come from the germline V gene (reference sequence). There are 17 residues in the CDR3. The CDR3 region is CASSPRERDRAAGELFF. CDR3 DNA: TGTGCTAGCAGCCCAAGAGAACGGGACAGGGCGGCCGGGGAGCTGTTTTTT.

This clonotype was observed many times. The V and J genes are TRBV5-1 and TRBJ2-1, with D tentatively TRBD2 (6 bases). With 0 bases removed from V and 14 bases from J, the gap between germline ends came to 15 bases. CDR1 is SGHRS, CDR2 YFSETQ, per germline. The CDR3 sequence is 13 residues long. The CDR3 sequence is CASSLDIGEVKFF. In DNA form, the CDR3 reads TGCGCCAGCAGCTTGGATATCGGGGAGGTCAAGTTCTTC. Filled out from reference TRBV5-1 and TRBJ2-1, the complete variable domain reads KAGVTQTPRYLIKTRGQQVTLSCSPISGHRSVSWYQQTPGQGLQFLFEYFSETQRNKGNFPGRFSGRQFSNSRSEMNVSTLELGDSALYLCASSLDIGEVKFFGPGTRLTVL.

This clonotype showed up many times. The chain links TRBV7-9 to TRBJ2-1, with 9 bases identical to TRBD2. The germline gives CDR1 SEHNR, CDR2 FQNEAQ (reference sequence). V lost 5 bases and J lost 5; bases outside the gene matches: 13. The length of the CDR3 is 17 residues. This chain's CDR3 is CASSPPGSGRGNNEQFF. CDR3 DNA: TGTGCCAGCAGCCCGCCCGGTAGCGGGAGAGGAAACAATGAGCAGTTCTTC. Based on the CDR3 plus reference TRBV7-9 and TRBJ2-1, the full variable domain is DTGVSQNPRHKITKRGQNVTFRCDPISEHNRLYWYRQTLGQGPEFLTYFQNEAQLEKSRLLSDRFSAERPKGSFSTLEIQRTEQGDSAMYLCASSPPGSGRGNNEQFFGPGTRLTVL.

This clonotype has a count of ten or more. The chain has TRBV20-1 and TRBJ2-3; D is unclear. Germline-derived CDR1 and CDR2 are DFQATT and SNEGSKA (reference sequence). V was pared by 1 base and J by 1 base, with 3 bases between. The CDR3 consists of 12 residues. This chain's CDR3 is CSARVRTDTQYF. In DNA form, the CDR3 reads TGCAGTGCTAGAGTTCGCACAGATACGCAGTATTTT.

This clonotype was counted ten times or more. This rearrangement joins TRBV12-3 or TRBV12-4 to TRBJ2-3; D not certain. This CDR3 has 17 amino acids. V lost 2 bases and J lost 2, with 17 bases in between. CDR3 in DNA: TGTGCCAGCAGTTTAACCCCGTCGTGGGCAACCACAGATACGCAGTATTTT. It yields the protein CASSLTPSWATTDTQYF.

This clonotype was detected ten times or more. The rearrangement uses TRBV5-1 and TRBJ1-1; no definite D call. Trimming pared 4 bases from V and 3 bases from J, leaving 16 bases between. Germline CDR1 SGHRS, CDR2 YFSETQ. The length of the CDR3 is 15 residues. For the CDR3, the DNA is TGCGCCAGCAGCCACAGCGGACGGCCGGACACTGAAGCTTTCTTT. This encodes CASSHSGRPDTEAFF. Full variable domain (missing parts from reference TRBV5-1 and TRBJ1-1): KAGVTQTPRYLIKTRGQQVTLSCSPISGHRSVSWYQQTPGQGLQFLFEYFSETQRNKGNFPGRFSGRQFSNSRSEMNVSTLELGDSALYLCASSHSGRPDTEAFFGQGTRLTVV.

This clonotype showed up many times. This sequence joins TRBV12-3 or TRBV12-4 and TRBJ2-1; tentatively, D is TRBD1 or TRBD2 (5 bases each). Trimming took off 6 bases at V and 6 bases at J, with 15 bases between the two ends. This CDR3 has 14 residues. CDR3: CASSSGPAGNEQFF. CDR3 sequence (DNA): TGTGCCAGCAGCTCGGGACCAGCAGGCAATGAGCAGTTCTTC.

Details on this clonotype: Possible read error: a much larger clone is one base away. The chain is built from TRBV5-1 and TRBJ2-5; 9 nucleotides align to TRBD2. The CDR3 runs to 16 residues. Germline values: CDR1 SGHRS, CDR2 YFSETQ. The J segment lost 5 bases and the V segment lost 3 bases, leaving 11 bases of the junction unmatched. The CDR3 nucleotides are TGCGCCAGCAGCTCCACTCCTACTAGCGGGCACGAGACCCAGTACTTC. Encoded protein: CASSSTPTSGHETQYF.

At least ten counts were recorded for this clonotype. The chain is built from TRBV29-1 and TRBJ2-7, with 7 bases identical to TRBD1. The trim removed 6 bases at V and 4 bases at J, leaving 15 bases unmatched. CDR3 length: 15 residues. Germline CDR1 reads SQVTM; CDR2 reads ANQGSEA. CDR3 sequence (DNA): TGCAGCGTCCTATGGGAGAAGGGGGCGATTTACGAGCAGTACTTC. Its translation: CSVLWEKGAIYEQYF.

The chain carries TRBV19 and TRBJ2-2; D not certain. Germline CDR1 and CDR2: LNHDA and SQIVND (reference sequence). This CDR3 comprises 13 residues. The V end lost 1 base, the J end lost 7 bases, and 7 bases lay between the germline ends. DNA of the CDR3: TGTGCCAGTAGTATAGTAGTCTTCGGGGAGCTGTTTTTT. It yields the protein CASSIVVFGELFF. Based on the CDR3 plus reference TRBV19 and TRBJ2-2, the full variable domain is DGGITQSPKYLFRKEGQNVTLSCEQNLNHDAMYWYRQDPGQGLRLIYYSQIVNDFQKGDIAEGYSVSREKKESFPLTVTSAQKNPTAFYLCASSIVVFGELFFGEGSRLTVL.

This clonotype showed up many times. The rearrangement links TRBV5-1 to TRBJ2-7; possibly TRBD1 for D (6 bases). Germline CDR1 reads SGHRS; CDR2 reads YFSETQ. The V end lost 3 bases, the J end lost 0 bases, and 16 bases lay between the germline ends. This CDR3 spans 16 amino acids. The DNA of the CDR3 is TGCGCCAGCAGCTCTCAAGACAGGACAGACTCCTACGAGCAGTACTTC. It codes for CASSSQDRTDSYEQYF.

J is TRBJ2-7 and V is TRBV30; D possibly corresponds to TRBD2 (7 bases). Germline CDR1 GTSNPN, CDR2 SVGIG (reference sequence). Trimming stripped 7 bases from V and 6 bases from J, with 13 bases between. The CDR3 extends over 11 amino acids. The CDR3, as DNA: TGTGCCTACTCGAGGGGGGGCGAGCAGTACTTC. It translates to CAYSRGGEQYF.

This clonotype showed up many times. The rearrangement uses TRBV4-1 and TRBJ2-1, with TRBD2 identical over 7 bases. The trim removed 1 base at V and 6 bases at J, leaving 12 bases unmatched. CDR1 and CDR2 from the germline V gene are MGHRA and YSYEKL. This CDR3 contains 17 residues. The CDR3 loop is CASSQGESGIAGNEQFF. In nucleotides, the CDR3 is TGCGCCAGCAGCCAAGGGGAGAGCGGGATAGCGGGCAATGAGCAGTTCTTC.

This clonotype appeared many times. This rearrangement joins TRBV12-3 or TRBV12-4 to TRBJ1-1; 10 bases match TRBD1. CDR3 length: 14 residues. J gave up 5 bases and V 5 bases, and 5 bases lay outside the gene matches. The CDR3 sequence: CASSRQGAGTEAFF. The DNA for the CDR3 is TGTGCCAGCAGTCGACAGGGGGCAGGAACTGAAGCTTTCTTT.